This TCR beta chain was identified during a study of blood T cell repertoires in COVID-19. In the study overall: Samples came from the United States, Italy and Spain, spanning acute and convalescent COVID-19. The analysed material was cDNA or gDNA that came from T cells, B-cell-depleted T cells, or PBMCs.

In the original processing: From reference gene primer amplification, estimates of nucleated cell counts were derived. TCRdb's table, derived via immunoSEQ multiplex PCR, lists solely in-frame clones and lacks some. V and J calls and clone size are given by that table; D and trimming were obtained from the DNA. This sample carries fewer than 250,000 clones, roughly 82% of them seen once, and the ten largest clones take about 12%. CDR3 length equals 18 residues. The ends were cut back, 4 bases at V and 0 bases at J, with 17 bases in the middle. CDR1 and CDR2 (germline): SGDLS, YYNGEE. The TCR comes from a woman aged 40 to 50 with acute or convalescent COVID-19. The sample taken for sequencing was peripheral blood. V gene TRBV9 combines with J gene TRBJ2-6, with D possibly matching TRBD1 (6 bases). CDR3 amino acids: CASSRSPRTDSGANVLTF. The DNA of the CDR3 is TGTGCCAGCAGCCGTAGCCCCCGGACAGACTCTGGGGCCAACGTCCTGACTTTC.